This paragraph covers one T cell receptor beta chain sequence. The antigen remains unidentified. The entry originates in a study of CD8+ T cells in alopecia areata. At the level of the study: Treated patients took oral tofacitinib at 5 to 10 mg twice daily.

As to treatment: oral pan-JAK inhibitor, 5-10 mg twice daily. T lymphocytes (CD4+ and CD8+) were sorted from PBMCs. The CDR3 runs to 14 residues. Germline V gene lookup returns CDR1 LGHNA and CDR2 YNFKEQ. The V end was cut by 4 bases, the J end by 2 bases, with 11 bases between. Following extraction, RNA underwent reverse transcription to cDNA, which served as the sequencing template. Repertoires were generated with immunoSEQ multiplex PCR, while TCRdb's copy carries only in-frame clones and drops some. The sample shows about 210,000 clones, about three fifths of them seen only once. General study points: Normal-skin resident alphabeta T cells also appear among scalp sample sequences.

The origin of this receptor is a human donor with alopecia areata. The gene calls are TRBV4-2 and TRBJ2-5; D call uncertain. The sequencing used CD4+ T cells sorted from blood, collected at week 4, from a patient treated with tofacitinib. The CDR3 nucleotides read TGTGCCAGCAGCCCCCCCGGGCTTCAAGAGACCCAGTACTTC. Protein: CASSPPGLQETQYF.